This T cell receptor (beta chain) was sequenced for a study of cytomegalovirus exposure and HLA in healthy donors. Study at large: Both the 95 to 150 validation repertoires and the roughly 620 first-cohort repertoires used the same platform, as reported by a later analysis. Study-wide results and caveats: Reports credit the classifier with highly specific, highly sensitive diagnosis of cytomegalovirus status.

The CDR3 loop spans 18 amino acids. Trimming removed 0 bases from V and 1 base from J; junction bases left unmatched: 8. The germline gives CDR1 SGHRS, CDR2 YFSETQ. In regard to this clone: As yet, its antigen is unknown.

The data were produced by immunoSEQ multiplex PCR, yet TCRdb's version contains in-frame clones alone and is incomplete. The table shows 250,000 to 400,000 clones, with about 85% occurring only once. V and J are TRBV5-1 and TRBJ2-2, with TRBD1 matching over 8 bases. The clonotype originates from a woman aged 30 to 39 in good health and CMV-seropositive. The specimen was PBMCs. This CDR3 is CASSLGQGAWVNTGELFF. CDR3 bases: TGCGCCAGCAGCTTGGGTCAGGGGGCTTGGGTGAACACCGGGGAGCTGTTTTTT.